These 9 T cell receptor beta chains share one sample of origin, sequenced in a study of response to subunit inactivated influenza vaccine. TCRdb analysed the RT-PCR reads with MiXCR anew, one entry per CDR3 protein. The table includes about 780,000 distinct CDR3 sequences, approximately 17% detected once. Material: PBMCs from blood, obtained less than 6 days after vaccination. The receptors were sampled from a man between 45 and 60 years old who received an inactivated influenza vaccine.

The chain couples TRBV2 to TRBJ2-2; D may be TRBD2 (5 bases). The V end lost 6 bases, the J end lost 5 bases, and 10 bases lay between the germline ends. The CDR3 spans 13 residues. Germline loops: CDR1 SNHLY, CDR2 FYNNEI. The CDR3 sequence: CASSNWETGELFF. The CDR3 nucleotides are TGTGCCAGCAGCAACTGGGAGACCGGGGAGCTGTTTTTT.

This clonotype was observed a few times. V and J are TRBV20-1 and TRBJ2-1; 10 nucleotides match TRBD2. V dropped 6 bases and J dropped 6; count of bases not matched to a gene: 5. There are 13 residues in the CDR3. Per germline, CDR1 DFQATT and CDR2 SNEGSKA (reference sequence). This chain's CDR3 is CSAQTSGPNEQFF. CDR3 DNA: TGCAGTGCCCAGACTAGCGGGCCCAATGAGCAGTTCTTC.

The chain couples TRBV4-2 to TRBJ2-1; 12 nucleotides match TRBD2. The CDR3 extends over 17 amino acids. Per the germline V gene, CDR1 is LGHNA and CDR2 is YNFKEQ. Trimming took 7 bases from V and 2 from J; bases not matched to a gene: 9. The CDR3 sequence: CASIVGTSGLTYNEQFF. The CDR3 DNA follows: TGTGCCAGCATCGTTGGGACTAGCGGGCTCACCTACAATGAGCAGTTCTTC.

In this sample, this clonotype turned up a few times. This chain joins TRBV28 and TRBJ2-1; either TRBD1 or TRBD2 may supply D (6 bases each). The CDR3 length is 14 residues. Trimming left V 10 bases short and J 0 bases short, with 13 bases between. The germline CDR1 and CDR2 sequences are MDHEN and SYDVKM. CDR3 amino acids: CATRGGSSYNEQFF. Written as DNA, the CDR3 is TGTGCCACTAGAGGGGGGAGCTCCTACAATGAGCAGTTCTTC.

In this sample, this clonotype turned up a few times. The chain uses TRBV28 and TRBJ2-5; 13 bases map to TRBD2. Per the germline V gene, CDR1 is MDHEN and CDR2 is SYDVKM. The CDR3 extends over 18 amino acids. V gave up 1 base and J gave up 4 bases; unmatched junction bases: 9. CDR3 DNA: TGTGCCAGCAGTTTATTTGGACTAGCGGGAGCATTTTTAGAGACCCAGTACTTC. The encoded protein is CASSLFGLAGAFLETQYF. The whole variable domain, remainder taken from reference TRBV28 and TRBJ2-5, is DVKVTQSSRYLVKRTGEKVFLECVQDMDHENMFWYRQDPGLGLRLIYFSYDVKMKEKGDIPEGYSVSREKKERFSLILESASTNQTSMYLCASSLFGLAGAFLETQYFGPGTRLLVL.

The chain employs TRBV28 and TRBJ2-7; D is uncertain. Germline V gene lookup returns CDR1 MDHEN and CDR2 SYDVKM. The germline V and J ends were trimmed by 6 bases and 5 bases, with 26 bases remaining between them. The CDR3 is 17 residues long. In DNA form, the CDR3 reads TGTGCCAGCAGCCGGAAAATCGACACCCGGATAAAGAACGAGCAGTACTTC. This codes for CASSRKIDTRIKNEQYF.

The rearrangement joins TRBV4-1 to TRBJ2-7, with TRBD2 as a possible D gene (5 bases). Germline CDR1 is MGHRA and CDR2 is YSYEKL. V lost 0 bases to trimming and J lost 7 bases, with 13 bases between them. CDR3 length: 14 amino acids. CDR3 sequence: CASSQDVGTGEQYF. CDR3 nucleotide sequence: TGCGCCAGCAGCCAAGATGTGGGAACGGGGGAGCAGTACTTC.

The sample holds many counts of this clonotype. The rearrangement joins TRBV12-3 or TRBV12-4 to TRBJ1-1; TRBD1 might be the D (6 bases). This CDR3 contains 12 residues. With 3 bases removed from V and 11 bases from J, the gap between germline ends came to 13 bases. The CDR3 sequence: CASSFIQGNAFF. The CDR3 bases are TGTGCCAGCAGTTTTATTCAGGGGAATGCTTTCTTT.

This chain uses TRBV20-1 with TRBJ2-4; 8 bases map to TRBD1. CDR1 is DFQATT and CDR2 is SNEGSKA in the germline V gene (reference sequence). This CDR3 region has 14 residues. V lost 6 bases and J lost 6; bases outside the gene matches: 10. As DNA, the CDR3 is TGCAGTGCGAAGCCGGACAGGGACTTAAACATTCAGTACTTC. Its protein product is CSAKPDRDLNIQYF.